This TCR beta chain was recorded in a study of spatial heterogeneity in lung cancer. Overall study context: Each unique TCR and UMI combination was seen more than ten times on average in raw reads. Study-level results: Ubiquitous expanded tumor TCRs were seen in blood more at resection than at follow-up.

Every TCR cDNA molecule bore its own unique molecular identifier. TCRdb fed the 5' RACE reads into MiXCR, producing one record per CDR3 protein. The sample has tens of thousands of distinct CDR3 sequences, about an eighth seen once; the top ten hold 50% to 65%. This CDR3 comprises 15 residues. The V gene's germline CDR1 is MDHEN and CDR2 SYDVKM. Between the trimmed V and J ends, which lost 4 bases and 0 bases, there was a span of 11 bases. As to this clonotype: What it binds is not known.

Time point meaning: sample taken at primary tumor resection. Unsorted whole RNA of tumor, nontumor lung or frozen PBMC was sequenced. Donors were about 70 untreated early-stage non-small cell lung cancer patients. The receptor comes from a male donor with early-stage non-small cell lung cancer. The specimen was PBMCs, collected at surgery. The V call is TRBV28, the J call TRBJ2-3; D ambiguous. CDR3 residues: CASSSILASTDTQYF. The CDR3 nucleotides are TGTGCCAGCAGTTCAATATTGGCGAGCACAGATACGCAGTATTTT. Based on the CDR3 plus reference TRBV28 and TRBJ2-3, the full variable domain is DVKVTQSSRYLVKRTGEKVFLECVQDMDHENMFWYRQDPGLGLRLIYFSYDVKMKEKGDIPEGYSVSREKKERFSLILESASTNQTSMYLCASSSILASTDTQYFGPGTRLTVL.